What follows are 28 T cell receptor beta chains derived from one specimen sequenced in a study of tumor and adjacent non-tumor tissue in lung cancer. The template was RNA from unsorted bulk tissue. Three rounds of nested PCR, following a modified ARM-PCR protocol, produced the TCRbeta library. A single record per CDR3 protein comes from TCRdb applying MiXCR to the multiplex PCR reads. This table holds roughly 150,000 distinct CDR3 sequences, around 66% found once. The sequenced material came from lung tumor tissue. The source is a man aged 55 to 70 with small cell lung cancer.

The rearrangement uses TRBV7-8 and TRBJ2-7; D is undetermined. The CDR3 consists of 14 residues. Per germline, CDR1 SGHVS and CDR2 FQNEAQ. The germline V and J ends were trimmed by 5 bases and 0 bases, with 11 bases remaining between them. CDR3 DNA: TGTGCCAGCAGCCCGCGGCTCCCCTCCTACGAGCAGTACTTC. Translation: CASSPRLPSYEQYF.

This clonotype appeared a few times. This chain connects TRBV20-1 to TRBJ2-1, with TRBD2 matching 8 bases. Losses at the gene ends were 3 bases for V and 4 bases for J; bases not matched to a gene: 17. This CDR3 contains 18 residues. The V gene's germline CDR1 is DFQATT and CDR2 SNEGSKA (reference sequence). The CDR3 region has the DNA TGCAGTGCTAGCCCTCGGGGACTAGGTTCGGTGACATACAATGAGCAGTTCTTC. Amino acid sequence: CSASPRGLGSVTYNEQFF.

This clonotype was observed a few times. The V and J genes are TRBV20-1 and TRBJ2-1; D not certain. V was clipped by 3 bases and J by 4 bases, with 13 bases between them. CDR1 is DFQATT, CDR2 SNEGSKA, per germline (reference sequence). CDR3 length: 14 residues. The CDR3 loop is CSASSTLNYNEQFF. CDR3 bases: TGCAGTGCTAGCTCGACTCTAAATTACAATGAGCAGTTCTTC.

J is TRBJ2-7 and V is TRBV11-2; a possible D gene is TRBD1 (5 bases). The CDR3 spans 14 residues. Trimming cost V 6 bases and J 2 bases, with 14 bases left between them. CDR1 SGHAT and CDR2 FQNNGV come from the germline V gene. CDR3: CASRPGHSTYEQYF. The CDR3 region has the DNA TGTGCCAGCAGACCAGGACACAGCACCTACGAGCAGTACTTC.

This clonotype was recorded a few times. This chain connects TRBV6-5 to TRBJ1-1; D unclear. Deletions cut 0 bases from V and 0 bases from J, with 8 bases between. Germline assignment: CDR1 MNHEY and CDR2 SVGAGI. The CDR3 is 15 amino acids. The CDR3 loop reads CASSYSTRLNTEAFF. CDR3 bases: TGTGCCAGCAGTTACTCGACCAGGCTGAACACTGAAGCTTTCTTT.

This clonotype was picked up a small number of times. This chain connects TRBV10-2 to TRBJ2-2, with D possibly being TRBD2 (6 bases). The CDR3 covers 13 residues. Trimming stripped 3 bases from V and 9 bases from J, with 11 bases between. Germline V gene sequence: CDR1 WSHSY, CDR2 SAAADI. CDR3 DNA: TGCGCCAGCAGTGATTACGGGAGAAGGGAGCTGTTTTTT. It translates to CASSDYGRRELFF.

This chain uses TRBV11-2 with TRBJ2-1; 13 bases match TRBD2. The CDR3 covers 18 residues. The germline gives CDR1 SGHAT, CDR2 FQNNGV. CDR3 DNA: TGTACAAGCAGCCAGGGCTCGACTAGCGGGAGGATCTGGCATGAGCAGTTCTTC. This sequence encodes CTSSQGSTSGRIWHEQFF.

This sequence joins TRBV18 and TRBJ2-2; the match to TRBD2 covers 9 bases. This CDR3 spans 14 amino acids. Losses at the gene ends were 1 base for V and 7 bases for J; bases not matched to a gene: 1. CDR1 is KGHSH, CDR2 LQKENI, per germline. In DNA form, the CDR3 reads TGTGCCAGCTCACCACGAGCGGGAGGCGGGGAGCTGTTTTTT. Encoded protein: CASSPRAGGGELFF.

Points on this clonotype: A much larger clone differs by one base, so this may be a read error. V and J are TRBV14 and TRBJ1-1; no clear D. The CDR3 is 13 residues long. Germline CDR1 reads SGHDN; CDR2 reads FVKESK. The CDR3 reads CASSQLMNIEAFF. The DNA for the CDR3 is TGTGCCAGCAGCCAGCTCATGAACATTGAAGCTTTCTTT.

In the case of this clonotype: This likely comes from a read error, as the CDR3 has no conserved phenylalanine or tryptophan at its end. The chain recombines TRBV10-3 with TRBJ2-1; unclear D gene. The CDR3 has 12 residues. CDR1 is ENHRY and CDR2 is SYGVKD in the germline V gene. V dropped 4 bases and J dropped 8 bases, with 9 bases sitting between them. The DNA of the CDR3 is TGTGCCATCAGTGGAGTAGCAGATGAGCAGTTCTCC. It codes for CAISGVADEQFS.

As concerns this clonotype: The conserved phenylalanine or tryptophan normally closing the CDR3 is absent here, so this likely arose from a read error. V gene TRBV6-6 combines with J gene TRBJ2-1, with TRBD2 identical over 8 bases. This CDR3 is built from 19 residues. CDR1 is MNHNY, CDR2 SVGAGI, per germline (reference sequence). V lost 7 bases, J lost 5 bases, and 22 bases stayed unmatched. Written as DNA, the CDR3 is TGTGCCAGCACCCCCGGGGCAGGGCGGGGCGGGAGGACCCACAATGAGCAGTTCATC. Encoded protein: CASTPGAGRGGRTHNEQFI.

Remarks on this clonotype: At one end, the junction sequence differs from germline, possibly due to a read error. The gene calls are TRBV5-4 and TRBJ2-1, with 7 bases lining up with TRBD1. The CDR3 is 15 residues long. CDR1 and CDR2 from the germline V gene are SGHNT and YYREEE (reference sequence). The DNA of the CDR3 is TGTGCCGGCAGCCTACGGACAGGCTCCTACAATGAGCAGTTCTTC. Translation: CAGSLRTGSYNEQFF.

To note about this clonotype: One junction end disagrees with the germline gene, perhaps due to a read error. The chain recombines TRBV11-2 with TRBJ1-1, with 7 bases lining up with TRBD1. Germline V CDR1 and CDR2: SGHAT, FQNNGV. The CDR3 is made up of 18 amino acids. CDR3 sequence (DNA): TGTACCAGCAATCGAGGGGGCGCAGGTCCTTGGGGGAACACTGAAGCTTTCTTT. This sequence encodes CTSNRGGAGPWGNTEAFF.

The chain carries TRBV6-2 or TRBV6-3 and TRBJ2-1, with TRBD1 matching 9 bases. The CDR3 contains 15 residues. V lost 3 bases to trimming and J lost 9 bases; unmatched junction nucleotides: 9. Germline CDR1 is MNHEY and CDR2 is SVGEGT. The CDR3 reads CASSYYGTGSSEQFF. As DNA, the CDR3 is TGTGCCAGCAGTTATTACGGGACAGGGTCGAGTGAGCAGTTCTTC.

V is TRBV28 and J is TRBJ1-2, with a possible D match to TRBD1 (5 bases). The ends were cut back, 5 bases at V and 8 bases at J, with 12 bases in the middle. The CDR3 runs to 12 residues. From germline, CDR1 is MDHEN and CDR2 SYDVKM. The CDR3 loop is CASSEGQGGYTF. The CDR3 region has the DNA TGTGCCAGCAGTGAGGGCCAGGGAGGCTACACCTTC.

With regard to this clonotype: One junction end disagrees with the germline gene, perhaps due to a read error. V and J are TRBV29-1 and TRBJ2-3; D call uncertain. The CDR3 totals 12 residues. Germline V gene lookup returns CDR1 SQVTM and CDR2 ANQGSEA. CDR3 nucleotide sequence: TGCAGCGTTGAAGGTTTCACAGATATGCAGTATTTT. This encodes CSVEGFTDMQYF.

This clonotype came up once. A much larger clone is a single base away; this may be a read error. The chain employs TRBV11-3 and TRBJ2-5; D unresolved. From germline, CDR1 is SGHNT and CDR2 YENEEA. The CDR3 has 13 amino acids. The DNA for the CDR3 is TGTGCCTGCAGCTTAGGTCGGTCAGAGACCCAGTACTTC. This sequence encodes CACSLGRSETQYF.

The chain carries TRBV29-1 and TRBJ1-5; 8 bases fit TRBD1. The germline gives CDR1 SQVTM, CDR2 ANQGSEA. CDR3 length equals 13 residues. Trimming at V came to 6 bases and at J to 2 bases, leaving 3 bases not matched to a gene. CDR3 DNA sequence: TGCAGCGTCCGGGGACAGGGCAATCAGCCCCAGCATTTT. This sequence encodes CSVRGQGNQPQHF.

Ten or more counts support this clonotype. The chain joins TRBV20-1 to TRBJ2-2, with D perhaps assigned TRBD1 or TRBD2 (6 bases each). The V and J ends lost 3 bases and 8 bases respectively, with 13 bases between them. The CDR3 consists of 13 residues. The germline V gene has CDR1 DFQATT and CDR2 SNEGSKA (reference sequence). In DNA, the CDR3 is TGCAGTGCTAGTGAGGGGGGTGAAGGGGAGCTGTTTTTT. Translating gives CSASEGGEGELFF.

In regard to this clonotype: One end of the junction does not line up with germline, which may come from a read error. The chain combines TRBV6-6 with TRBJ1-5; 8 bases line up with TRBD1. The CDR3 length is 17 residues. Germline-derived CDR1 and CDR2 are MNHNY and SVGAGI (reference sequence). The CDR3 DNA is TGTGCCCGCACCACCCGGTGGACAGGGATTAGCAATCAGCCGCAGCATTTT. It yields the protein CARTTRWTGISNQPQHF.

Concerning this clonotype: Relative to the germline gene, one junction end is altered; a read error may explain this. This rearrangement joins TRBV11-2 to TRBJ2-2; 8 bases match TRBD2. The CDR3 spans 16 residues. CDR1 is SGHAT, CDR2 FQNNGV, per germline. For the CDR3, the DNA is TGTGCCAGCAGCTTTAGACTAGCGCTAAACACCGGGGAGCTGTTATTT. Translating it yields CASSFRLALNTGELLF.

In its sample, this clonotype was seen once. Given a much more abundant clone one base away, this may be a read error. The chain has TRBV20-1 and TRBJ2-1, with 7 bases aligning to TRBD2. CDR3 length: 21 residues. Germline CDR1 is DFQATT and CDR2 is SNEGSKA (reference sequence). The CDR3, as DNA: TGCGGTGCTAGTAATTTGGGGGGAGGCGGTCTAGCGGCCAGAGGGTACAATGAGCAGTTCTTC. This translates into CGASNLGGGGLAARGYNEQFF.

Concerning this clonotype itself: A much larger clone differs from this one at a single base, so this may be a read error. The chain employs TRBV20-1 and TRBJ1-2; D is perhaps TRBD1 (5 bases). The CDR3 covers 14 residues. V lost 5 bases and J lost 5, with 18 bases in between. The germline gives CDR1 DFQATT, CDR2 SNEGSKA (reference sequence). The CDR3 DNA is TGCAGTGCTCCAAGTAGGGACGCAGGGTATGGCTACACCTTC. Protein: CSAPSRDAGYGYTF.

The chain has TRBV20-1 and TRBJ1-5; D is undetermined. Trimming removed 7 bases at V and 4 bases at J, with 14 bases between. In germline, CDR1 is DFQATT, CDR2 SNEGSKA (reference sequence). The CDR3 has 13 amino acids. CDR3 nucleotides: TGCAGTGTTAGTTTTGGGCCTAATCAGCCCCAGCATTTT. Translation: CSVSFGPNQPQHF.

In its sample, this clonotype was seen many times. The chain is built from TRBV4-2 and TRBJ2-2, with 14 bases lining up with TRBD2. The CDR3 is 17 residues long. Germline values: CDR1 LGHNA, CDR2 YNFKEQ. The junction had 7 bases not matched to a gene; V was cut back by 4 bases and J by 6 bases. The CDR3 loop is CASSRGLAGVSAGELFF. In DNA, the CDR3 is TGTGCCAGCAGCCGGGGACTAGCGGGAGTTAGCGCCGGGGAGCTGTTTTTT.

For this clonotype: This may stem from a read error, because a much larger clone lies one nucleotide away. V and J are TRBV20-1 and TRBJ2-5, with D possibly matching TRBD1 (8 bases). The CDR3 is 14 amino acids. Per the germline V gene, CDR1 is DFQATT and CDR2 is SNEGSKA (reference sequence). The germline V and J ends were trimmed by 4 bases and 4 bases, with 16 bases remaining between them. As DNA, the CDR3 is TGCAGTGCTAACAGGGGGGGACGGAGAGAGACCCAGTACTTC. Translation: CSANRGGRRETQYF.

This rearrangement joins TRBV5-1 to TRBJ1-4; 9 positions match TRBD1. Trimming at V came to 0 bases and at J to 7 bases, leaving 4 bases not matched to a gene. The CDR3 contains 15 residues. CDR1 is SGHRS and CDR2 is YFSETQ in the germline V gene. CDR3 in amino acids: CASSLADRGGEKLFF. The CDR3 region has the DNA TGCGCCAGCAGCTTGGCCGACAGGGGGGGTGAAAAACTGTTTTTT.

For this clonotype: Germline and junction disagree at one end, which may indicate a read error. This chain uses TRBV11-2 with TRBJ2-2; 8 bases map to TRBD2. Germline V gene data show CDR1 as SGHAT and CDR2 as FQNNGV. The CDR3 spans 18 residues. The CDR3 DNA reads TGTGCCAGCAGCTTAGTCGCACCAGCGGGAGCTAGGACCGGGGAGCTGGTTTTT. Amino acid sequence: CASSLVAPAGARTGELVF.